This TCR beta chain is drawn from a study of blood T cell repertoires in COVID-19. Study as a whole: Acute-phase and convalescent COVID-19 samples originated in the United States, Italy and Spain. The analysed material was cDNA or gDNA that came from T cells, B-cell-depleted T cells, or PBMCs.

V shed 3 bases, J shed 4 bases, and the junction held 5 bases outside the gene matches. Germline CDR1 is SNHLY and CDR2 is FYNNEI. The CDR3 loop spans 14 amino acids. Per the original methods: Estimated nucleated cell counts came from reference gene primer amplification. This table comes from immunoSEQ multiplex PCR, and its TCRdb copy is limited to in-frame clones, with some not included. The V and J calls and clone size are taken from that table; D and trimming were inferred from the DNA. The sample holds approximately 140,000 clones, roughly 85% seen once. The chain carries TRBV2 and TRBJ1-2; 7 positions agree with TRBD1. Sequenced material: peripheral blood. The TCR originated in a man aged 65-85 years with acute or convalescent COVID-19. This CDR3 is CASSETGPGYGYTF. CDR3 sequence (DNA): TGTGCCAGCAGTGAGACAGGGCCTGGCTATGGCTACACCTTC.